This TCR beta chain is drawn from a study of blood T cell repertoires in COVID-19. In the original analysis: By means of reference gene primer amplification, nucleated cell counts were estimated. Method: immunoSEQ multiplex PCR; TCRdb's copy keeps in-frame clones and lacks some. V, J and clone size are those of that table, while D and trimming were read from the DNA. Among under 75,000 clones listed, nearly 95% were seen once. Trimming took 3 bases from V and 4 from J; bases not matched to a gene: 12. Germline assignment: CDR1 MDHEN and CDR2 SYDVKM. This CDR3 region has 16 residues. Sequencing was done on a sample of peripheral blood. The chain is built from TRBV28 and TRBJ2-7; TRBD2 matches at 7 bases. This TCR was recovered from a man aged 50 to 59 with active COVID-19. CDR3 DNA sequence: TGTGCCAGCAGTTTCCCTGTTCTAGCGGAACCTTACGAGCAGTACTTC. This gives the protein CASSFPVLAEPYEQYF.